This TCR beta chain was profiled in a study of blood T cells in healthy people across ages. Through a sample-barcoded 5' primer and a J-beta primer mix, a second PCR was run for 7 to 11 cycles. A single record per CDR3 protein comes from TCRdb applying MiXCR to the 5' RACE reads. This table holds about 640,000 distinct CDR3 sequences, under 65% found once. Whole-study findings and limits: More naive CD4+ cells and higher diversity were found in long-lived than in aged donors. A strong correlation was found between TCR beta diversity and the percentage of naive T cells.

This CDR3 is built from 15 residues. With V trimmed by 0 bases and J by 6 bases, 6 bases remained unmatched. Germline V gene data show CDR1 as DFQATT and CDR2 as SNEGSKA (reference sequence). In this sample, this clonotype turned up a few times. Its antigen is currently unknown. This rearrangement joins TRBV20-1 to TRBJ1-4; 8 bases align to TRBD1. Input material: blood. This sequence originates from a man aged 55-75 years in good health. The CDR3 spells CSARDGDRLYEKLFF. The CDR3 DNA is TGCAGTGCTAGAGACGGGGACAGGCTGTATGAAAAACTGTTTTTT.